A selection of T cell receptor beta chains follows, all from one sample in a study of prognosis after radiotherapy for stage I lung cancer. TCRdb independently ran MiXCR on the multiplex PCR reads; one entry per CDR3 protein. The profile shows 25,000 to 35,000 distinct CDR3 sequences, about half of them singletons. The specimen comprised PBMCs, sampled before or after stereotactic body radiation therapy (not recorded which). The receptors derive from a donor aged 50 or older with non-small cell lung cancer. The CDR3 runs from the conserved cysteine through the conserved F or W. The D gene is left open where the match is weak. Not every row has a clone size; where given, it reads once, few, many or a size class.

v_call: TRBV7-9; j_call: TRBJ2-4; d_call: TRBD1; clone_size: NA; cdr3_length: 13; cdr3_nt: TGTGCCAGCATCTCCGATCAGGGGGCCATTCAGTACTTC; cdr3_aa: CASISDQGAIQYF
v_call: TRBV10-3; j_call: TRBJ2-7; d_call: TRBD1; clone_size: many; cdr3_length: 13; cdr3_nt: TGTGCCATCTCGGACAGGGAGACCTACGAGCAGTACTTC; cdr3_aa: CAISDRETYEQYF
v_call: TRBV6-2/TRBV6-3; j_call: TRBJ2-2; d_call: NA; clone_size: NA; cdr3_length: 14; cdr3_nt: TGTGCCAGCAGTGAAGCCAGACACACCGGGGAGCTGTTTTTT; cdr3_aa: CASSEARHTGELFF
v_call: TRBV5-5; j_call: TRBJ1-4; d_call: NA; clone_size: many; cdr3_length: 16; cdr3_nt: TGTGCCAGCAGCCGGGGACCACTTCTCTCTAATGAAAAACTGTTTTTT; cdr3_aa: CASSRGPLLSNEKLFF
v_call: TRBV9; j_call: TRBJ2-2; d_call: TRBD2; clone_size: NA; cdr3_length: 17; cdr3_nt: TGTGCCAGCAGCGCGCTGACTAGCGGGAGCGTCACCGGGGATCTGTTTTTT; cdr3_aa: CASSALTSGSVTGDLFF
v_call: TRBV20-1; j_call: TRBJ1-1; d_call: NA; clone_size: many; cdr3_length: 12; cdr3_nt: TGCAGTGCTAGACAGGGTATCACTGAAGCTTTCTTT; cdr3_aa: CSARQGITEAFF
v_call: TRBV5-1; j_call: TRBJ1-5; d_call: NA; clone_size: many; cdr3_length: 12; cdr3_nt: TGCGCCAGCAGCTTGGCCGAGGGAGCCCAGCATTTT; cdr3_aa: CASSLAEGAQHF
v_call: TRBV4-2; j_call: TRBJ1-1; d_call: NA; clone_size: many; cdr3_length: 15; cdr3_nt: TGTGCCAGCAGCCAAGAACCAGGGGTGGGCTCGGAAGCTTTCTTT; cdr3_aa: CASSQEPGVGSEAFF
v_call: TRBV2; j_call: TRBJ2-5; d_call: TRBD2; clone_size: many; cdr3_length: 14; cdr3_nt: TGTGCCAGCGCCCTGGAGGGACTAATGGAGACCCAGTACTTC; cdr3_aa: CASALEGLMETQYF
v_call: TRBV6-2/TRBV6-3; j_call: TRBJ1-2; d_call: NA; clone_size: NA; cdr3_length: 15; cdr3_nt: TGTGCCAGCAGTTCCGGAGTGAACGGGGGCTATGGCTACACCTTC; cdr3_aa: CASSSGVNGGYGYTF
v_call: TRBV6-2/TRBV6-3; j_call: TRBJ2-7; d_call: NA; clone_size: many; cdr3_length: 13; cdr3_nt: TGTGCCAGCATTAAGACTCTACCCTACGAGCAGTACTTC; cdr3_aa: CASIKTLPYEQYF
v_call: TRBV7-9; j_call: TRBJ2-2; d_call: NA; clone_size: many; cdr3_length: 15; cdr3_nt: TGTGCCAGCAGCCCCCCCGGGGGGAACACCGGGGAGCTGTTTTTT; cdr3_aa: CASSPPGGNTGELFF
v_call: TRBV7-3; j_call: TRBJ2-3; d_call: TRBD2; clone_size: NA; cdr3_length: 16; cdr3_nt: TGTGCCAGCAGCTTATCGGCGGGAGCCGGCACAGATACGCAGTATTTT; cdr3_aa: CASSLSAGAGTDTQYF
v_call: TRBV20-1; j_call: TRBJ2-3; d_call: TRBD2; clone_size: NA; cdr3_length: 14; cdr3_nt: TGCAGTACGCTAAGCGGGGGTAGCGCAGATACGCAGTATTTT; cdr3_aa: CSTLSGGSADTQYF
v_call: TRBV27; j_call: TRBJ1-5; d_call: NA; clone_size: NA; cdr3_length: 13; cdr3_nt: TGTGCCAGTAGGGCGGGGGGAGGTCAGCCCCAGCATTTT; cdr3_aa: CASRAGGGQPQHF
v_call: TRBV28; j_call: TRBJ1-1; d_call: NA; clone_size: NA; cdr3_length: 14; cdr3_nt: TGTGCCAGCAGCCGAACAGTCCCGTACACTGAAGCTTTCTTT; cdr3_aa: CASSRTVPYTEAFF
v_call: TRBV6-1; j_call: TRBJ2-7; d_call: NA; clone_size: medium-sized; cdr3_length: 14; cdr3_nt: TGTGCCAGCAGTGAACGAGGTGTAGGGGACGAGCAGTACTTC; cdr3_aa: CASSERGVGDEQYF
v_call: TRBV5-1; j_call: TRBJ2-1; d_call: TRBD2; clone_size: medium-sized; cdr3_length: 15; cdr3_nt: TGCGCCAGCAGCTTGGTCGGCGGGAGGGCCAGGGAGCAGTTCTTC; cdr3_aa: CASSLVGGRAREQFF